This T cell receptor (beta chain) is drawn from a study of T cells in narcolepsy. Study-level information: Healthy controls were enrolled alongside patients with narcolepsy type 1 or type 2. Study conclusions and caveats: In some patient and control memory CD4+ samples, autoreactive clones were absent. Comparing one patient's CSF and blood CD4+ clonotypes highlighted HCRT- and TRIB2-specific autoreactive clonotypes. Healthy controls reportedly lacked the autoreactive clonotypes serially found in patients' blood.

Details on this clone: No antigen is known for it.

Assay: immunoSEQ multiplex PCR; the TCRdb copy retains only in-frame clones and omits some. This sample has around 31,000 clones; 78% occur once, and the top ten carry 1.2%. The CDR3 loop spans 11 amino acids. CDR1 and CDR2 from the germline V gene are SGHTS and YDEGEE. V lost 1 base to trimming and J lost 3 bases, with 2 bases between them. This clonotype was sampled from a human donor with narcolepsy. The sequenced sample consisted of CD45RA- memory CD4+ T cells from PBMCs. The chain recombines TRBV5-8 with TRBJ2-7, with D unresolved. The DNA of the CDR3 is TGTGCCAGCAGCTTGATCTACGAGCAGTACTTC. Residues: CASSLIYEQYF.